The present T cell receptor beta chain was sequenced within a study of blood T cell repertoires in COVID-19. Original processing methods: Amplified reference gene primers provided the basis for estimating nucleated cell counts. Libraries were prepared by immunoSEQ multiplex PCR; TCRdb keeps only in-frame clonotypes and omits some of them. For V, J and clone size, that table is used; D and trimming come from the DNA. Among 150,000 to 200,000 clones, around 80% were seen once, and the ten largest hold approximately 12%. CDR3 length: 12 residues. V was pared by 5 bases and J by 8 bases, with 12 bases between. Germline CDR1 and CDR2: SEHNR and FQNEAQ (reference sequence).

This receptor was obtained from a man aged 50 to 59 who had recovered from COVID-19. J is TRBJ1-2 and V is TRBV7-9; D gene uncertain. Sequenced: PBMCs or T cells enriched from blood (not recorded which). CDR3: CASSDTPGGYTF. DNA of the CDR3: TGTGCCAGCAGCGACACCCCGGGGGGCTACACCTTC.